A single T cell receptor (beta chain) is shown here with its context. Its antigen remains unknown. TCRdb processed the RT-PCR reads anew with MiXCR; each CDR3 protein has one entry. The sample has roughly 160,000 distinct CDR3 sequences; around 10% are singletons. The germline V gene has CDR1 DFQATT and CDR2 SNEGSKA (reference sequence). There are 14 residues in the CDR3. Trimming took off 0 bases at V and 0 bases at J, with 9 bases between the two ends. The data belong to a study of response to subunit inactivated influenza vaccine. Study-wide results and limits: There was a suggestion from the authors that each seasonal influenza vaccination recruits few new T cells.

The receptor was derived from a man aged 50-75 years who received an inactivated influenza vaccine. The chain has TRBV20-1 and TRBJ2-7; a weak D match, TRBD2 (5 bases). The input for sequencing was CD8+ T cells sorted from PBMCs, taken roughly 24 months after vaccination. CDR3 DNA sequence: TGCAGTGCTAGAGATGGACTTAGCTCCTACGAGCAGTACTTC. Protein product: CSARDGLSSYEQYF.